This T cell receptor beta chain is drawn from a study of OX40 agonist ivuxolimab in advanced cancers. Overall study: Across the patients, intravenous ivuxolimab was delivered every 2 weeks at 0.01 to 10 mg/kg.

Germline V gene data show CDR1 as SGHVS and CDR2 as FQNEAQ. Trimming took 1 base from V and 0 from J, leaving 1 base between them. The length of the CDR3 is 14 residues. Assay used: immunoSEQ multiplex PCR; TCRdb lists only in-frame clones, some missing. Altogether about 82,000 clones are present, about nine tenths being singletons, with the ten largest covering just under 2%. The J gene is TRBJ2-6, the V gene TRBV7-8; no reliable D call. This receptor was obtained from an adult with an advanced solid tumor such as melanoma, head and neck, liver or kidney cancer. The sample consisted of CD4+ or CD8+ T cells sorted from blood, taken in a trial of the OX40 agonist ivuxolimab. CDR3: CASSLGSGANVLTF. In DNA, the CDR3 is TGTGCCAGCAGCTTAGGCTCTGGGGCCAACGTCCTGACTTTC.